The 6 T cell receptor beta chains reported below all come from one sample, sequenced in a study of blood T cell repertoires in COVID-19. The table came from immunoSEQ multiplex PCR; TCRdb's copy has only in-frame clones and leaves some out. The profile covers about 110,000 clones, with 65% to 90% appearing a single time and roughly 7.7% taken by the ten largest. Sequenced input: peripheral blood. These receptors originate from a woman over 75 with active or convalescent COVID-19.

The chain recombines TRBV12-3 or TRBV12-4 with TRBJ1-6; a weak D match, TRBD1 (6 bases). The V end was cut by 5 bases, the J end by 10 bases, with 12 bases between. CDR3 length equals 13 residues. The CDR3 protein is CASSDDRSSPLHF. The CDR3 DNA sequence: TGTGCCAGCAGTGACGACAGGTCCTCACCCCTCCACTTT.

This chain joins TRBV5-4 and TRBJ2-5; D possibly corresponds to TRBD2 (6 bases). The CDR3 has 14 amino acids. V lost 2 bases and J lost 1, with 9 bases in between. Germline values: CDR1 SGHNT, CDR2 YYREEE (reference sequence). The CDR3 nucleotides are TGTGCCAGCAGCTTACCGGGACTCCAAGAGACCCAGTACTTC. It yields the protein CASSLPGLQETQYF. Combining the CDR3 with reference TRBV5-4 and TRBJ2-5 gives the whole variable domain ETGVTQSPTHLIKTRGQQVTLRCSSQSGHNTVSWYQQALGQGPQFIFQYYREEENGRGNFPPRFSGLQFPNYSSELNVNALELDDSALYLCASSLPGLQETQYFGPGTRLLVL.

To note about this clone: Sequence at one end of the junction differs from germline and may be a read error. The chain carries TRBV5-1 and TRBJ2-7; TRBD1 agrees at 9 bases. This CDR3 is 16 amino acids long. CDR1 and CDR2 from the germline V gene are SGHRS and YFSETQ. CDR3 coding DNA: TGCGCCAGCAGCCAGCTACAGGGGGCGCCTCTCCACGAGCGGTACTTC. Its translation is CASSQLQGAPLHERYF.

The chain couples TRBV7-8 to TRBJ1-2, with 7 bases aligning to TRBD1. Germline CDR1 reads SGHVS; CDR2 reads FQNEAQ. The CDR3 length is 15 residues. J lost 0 bases, V lost 3 bases, and 4 bases had no gene match. CDR3 sequence (DNA): TGTGCCAGCAGCTTGGGACAGAACTCTAACTATGGCTACACCTTC. Its translation: CASSLGQNSNYGYTF.

V gene TRBV6-5 combines with J gene TRBJ1-2; D is uncertain. This CDR3 has 13 residues. The ends were cut back, 6 bases at V and 4 bases at J, with 12 bases in the middle. Germline-derived CDR1 and CDR2 are MNHEY and SVGAGI. The DNA of the CDR3 is TGTGCCAGCAGCTTCCTCGGAGCCTATGGCTACACCTTC. This codes for CASSFLGAYGYTF.

The V and J genes are TRBV28 and TRBJ2-1, with 7 nucleotides matching TRBD2. CDR3 length equals 20 residues. Trimming at V came to 4 bases and at J to 0 bases, leaving 18 bases not matched to a gene. Germline lookup yields CDR1 MDHEN and CDR2 SYDVKM. The CDR3 DNA is TGTGCCAGCAGTTCAACTTTTAAGCGGCGGGGGATGAGCTCCTACAATGAGCAGTTCTTC. This codes for CASSSTFKRRGMSSYNEQFF.